This T cell receptor (beta chain) was captured by sequencing in a study of OX40 agonist ivuxolimab in advanced cancers. Clones were read by immunoSEQ multiplex PCR, and TCRdb kept only the in-frame ones, dropping some. This repertoire shows roughly 87,000 clones, about nine tenths found once; its top ten account for around 0.71%. V dropped 2 bases and J dropped 8; count of bases not matched to a gene: 4. Germline V gene sequence: CDR1 MNHNS, CDR2 SASEGT. This CDR3 region has 15 residues. The chain couples TRBV6-1 to TRBJ1-4; 11 nucleotides align to TRBD1. The sample in question was CD4+ or CD8+ T cells sorted from blood, obtained in a trial of the OX40 agonist ivuxolimab. The receptor was derived from an adult with an advanced solid tumor such as melanoma, head and neck, liver or kidney cancer. The CDR3 region is CASSEPGQGVEKLFF. For the CDR3, the DNA is TGTGCCAGCAGTGAACCGGGACAGGGGGTGGAAAAACTGTTTTTT.